One T cell receptor (beta chain) is described in this entry. This sample is part of a study of shared clonotypes between healthy human individuals. The CDR3 extends over 14 amino acids. V lost 5 bases, J lost 4 bases, and 8 bases stayed unmatched. Germline V gene sequence: CDR1 SGHRS, CDR2 YFSETQ. About 30,000 T cell genomes, or about 0.3 ug DNA, went into replicate PCRs of unsorted PBMC. Unsorted PBMC DNA underwent sequencing on ten immunoSEQ deep assay plates. Repertoires were generated with immunoSEQ multiplex PCR, while TCRdb's copy carries only in-frame clones and drops some. Seen here are about 490,000 clones, over 60% observed once, and the top ten hold 13%.

The sequenced sample consisted of PBMCs. J is TRBJ2-5 and V is TRBV5-1, with 7 bases identical to TRBD2. The receptor comes from a woman between 35 and 50 years old in good health. Some clones in this sample may be carry-over from other donors' samples. The CDR3 loop is CASRAGAPPETQYF. Here the CDR3 DNA reads TGCGCCAGCAGGGCGGGAGCGCCCCCAGAGACCCAGTACTTC.